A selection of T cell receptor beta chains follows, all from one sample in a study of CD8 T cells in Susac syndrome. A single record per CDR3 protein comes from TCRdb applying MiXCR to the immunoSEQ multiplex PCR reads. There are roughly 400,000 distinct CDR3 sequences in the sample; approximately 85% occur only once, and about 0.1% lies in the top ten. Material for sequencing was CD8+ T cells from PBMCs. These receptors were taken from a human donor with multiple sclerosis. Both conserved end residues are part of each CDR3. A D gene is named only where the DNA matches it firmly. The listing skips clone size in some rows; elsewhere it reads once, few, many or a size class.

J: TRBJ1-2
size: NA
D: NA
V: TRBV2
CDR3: CASTVGRGDGYTF
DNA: TGTGCCAGCACCGTAGGTAGAGGGGACGGCTACACCTTC

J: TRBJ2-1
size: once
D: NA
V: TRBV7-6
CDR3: CASSFRVNEQFF
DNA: TGTGCCAGCAGCTTCCGCGTGAATGAGCAGTTCTTC

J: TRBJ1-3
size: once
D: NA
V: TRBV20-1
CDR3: CSARDQFRPGNTIYF
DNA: TGCAGTGCTAGAGATCAGTTCAGACCGGGAAACACCATATATTTT

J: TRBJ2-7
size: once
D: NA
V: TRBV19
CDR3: CASRDSALEQYF
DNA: TGTGCCAGTAGGGACTCGGCACTCGAGCAGTACTTC

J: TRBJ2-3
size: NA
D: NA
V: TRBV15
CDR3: CATSRDGGLNTDTQYF
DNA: TGTGCCACCAGCAGAGATGGGGGCTTGAACACAGATACGCAGTATTTT

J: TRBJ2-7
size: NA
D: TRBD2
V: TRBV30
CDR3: CAWTSGRSYEQYF
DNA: TGTGCCTGGACTAGCGGCCGCTCCTACGAGCAGTACTTC

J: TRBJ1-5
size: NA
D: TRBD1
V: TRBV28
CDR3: CASSLGQYSNQPQHF
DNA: TGTGCCAGCAGCCTGGGACAGTATAGCAATCAGCCCCAGCATTTT

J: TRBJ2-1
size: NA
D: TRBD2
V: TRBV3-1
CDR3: CASSPFPQRDWSYNEQFF
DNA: TGTGCCAGCAGCCCCTTTCCCCAGCGGGACTGGTCCTACAATGAGCAGTTCTTC

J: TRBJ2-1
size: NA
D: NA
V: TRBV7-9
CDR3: CASSLSVDEQFF
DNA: TGTGCCAGCAGCTTAAGCGTCGATGAGCAGTTCTTC

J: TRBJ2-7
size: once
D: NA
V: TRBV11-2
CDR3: CASSPGPGDTFYEQYF
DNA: TGTGCCAGCAGCCCCGGCCCGGGGGATACCTTCTACGAGCAGTACTTC

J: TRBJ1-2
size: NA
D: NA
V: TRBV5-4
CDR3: CASSGLSVGTDGYTF
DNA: TGTGCCAGCAGCGGGCTGTCCGTAGGGACGGATGGCTACACCTTC

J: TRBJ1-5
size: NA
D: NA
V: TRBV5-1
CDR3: CASSPGTDGRPQHF
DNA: TGCGCCAGCAGCCCGGGGACTGACGGTCGGCCCCAGCATTTT

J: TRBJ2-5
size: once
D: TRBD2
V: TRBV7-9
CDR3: CASSLAARLAGEETQYF
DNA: TGTGCCAGCAGCTTAGCCGCTAGACTAGCGGGAGAAGAGACCCAGTACTTC

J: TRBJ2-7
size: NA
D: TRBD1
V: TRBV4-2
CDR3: CASSHSGTGYEQYF
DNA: TGTGCCAGCAGCCACTCCGGGACAGGTTACGAGCAGTACTTC

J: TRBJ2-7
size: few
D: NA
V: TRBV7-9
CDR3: CASSYEQSYEQYF
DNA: TGTGCCAGCAGTTACGAACAGAGCTACGAGCAGTACTTC

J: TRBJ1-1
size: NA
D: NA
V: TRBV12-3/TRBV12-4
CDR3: CASSHWGRKNTEAFF
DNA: TGTGCCAGCAGTCACTGGGGACGGAAGAACACTGAAGCTTTCTTT

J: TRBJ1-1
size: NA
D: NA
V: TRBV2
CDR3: CASSEDGEEDTEAFF
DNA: TGTGCCAGCAGTGAAGACGGGGAGGAGGACACTGAAGCTTTCTTT

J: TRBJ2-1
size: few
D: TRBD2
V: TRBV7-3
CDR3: CASSLTGLAGYNEQFF
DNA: TGTGCCAGCAGCTTAACTGGACTAGCGGGTTACAATGAGCAGTTCTTC

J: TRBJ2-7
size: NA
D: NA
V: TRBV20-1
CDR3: CSATPGTVAYEQYF
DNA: TGCAGTGCTACCCCCGGGACGGTTGCCTACGAGCAGTACTTC

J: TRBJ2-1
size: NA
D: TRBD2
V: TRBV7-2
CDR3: CASSFLAGGTSYNEQFF
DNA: TGTGCCAGCAGCTTCCTAGCGGGGGGGACTTCCTACAATGAGCAGTTCTTC

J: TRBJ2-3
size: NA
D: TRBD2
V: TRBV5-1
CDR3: CASSFDSFSGGPDTQYF
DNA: TGCGCCAGCAGCTTTGACAGTTTTAGCGGGGGGCCAGATACGCAGTATTTT

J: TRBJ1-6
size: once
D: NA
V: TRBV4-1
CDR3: CASSRQSINNSPLHF
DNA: TGCGCCAGCAGCCGGCAAAGTATTAATAATTCACCCCTCCACTTT

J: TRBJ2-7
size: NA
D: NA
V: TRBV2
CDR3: CASSEATGSYEQYF
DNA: TGTGCCAGCAGTGAAGCGACAGGCTCCTACGAGCAGTACTTC

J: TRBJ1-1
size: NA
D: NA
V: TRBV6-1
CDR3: CASTQRPYTEAFF
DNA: TGTGCCAGCACCCAAAGGCCCTACACTGAAGCTTTCTTT

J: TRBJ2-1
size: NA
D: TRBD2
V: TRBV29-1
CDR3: CSVESGGVGNEQFF
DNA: TGCAGCGTTGAATCGGGAGGGGTAGGCAATGAGCAGTTCTTC

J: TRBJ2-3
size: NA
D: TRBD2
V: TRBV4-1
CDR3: CASSQDPGRGTDTQYF
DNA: TGCGCCAGCAGCCAAGATCCCGGGAGGGGCACAGATACGCAGTATTTT

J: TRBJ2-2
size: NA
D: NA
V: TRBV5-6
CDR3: CASSGENTGELFF
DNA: TGTGCCAGCTCCGGGGAGAACACCGGGGAGCTGTTTTTT

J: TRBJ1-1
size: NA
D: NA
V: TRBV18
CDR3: CASSPTGPVNTEAFF
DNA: TGTGCCAGCTCACCGACGGGCCCCGTTAACACTGAAGCTTTCTTT